This TCR beta chain was sequenced for a study of early T cells in non-severe SARS-CoV-2 infection. Study as a whole: Sequencing of unsorted whole blood was done on bulk RNA, leaving chains unpaired.

The library protocol tagged individual cDNA molecules with unique molecular identifiers. TCRdb ran MiXCR on the 5' RACE reads and lists one entry per CDR3 protein. The sample yields about 60,000 distinct CDR3 sequences, approximately 9% seen once. CDR3 size: 15 residues. Per the germline V gene, CDR1 is SQVTM and CDR2 is ANQGSEA. V trimming: 7 bases; J trimming: 0 bases; junction bases outside the gene matches: 9. In this sample, this clonotype turned up a few times. This chain links TRBV29-1 with TRBJ2-1, with 7 bases that match TRBD2. The sequence derives from an adult who was a healthcare worker with PCR-confirmed SARS-CoV-2 infection or an uninfected control (not recorded which). Sequenced sample: whole blood. The CDR3 DNA reads TGCAGCGCGGAACTAGCGAGCAACTCCTACAATGAGCAGTTCTTC. As protein: CSAELASNSYNEQFF.